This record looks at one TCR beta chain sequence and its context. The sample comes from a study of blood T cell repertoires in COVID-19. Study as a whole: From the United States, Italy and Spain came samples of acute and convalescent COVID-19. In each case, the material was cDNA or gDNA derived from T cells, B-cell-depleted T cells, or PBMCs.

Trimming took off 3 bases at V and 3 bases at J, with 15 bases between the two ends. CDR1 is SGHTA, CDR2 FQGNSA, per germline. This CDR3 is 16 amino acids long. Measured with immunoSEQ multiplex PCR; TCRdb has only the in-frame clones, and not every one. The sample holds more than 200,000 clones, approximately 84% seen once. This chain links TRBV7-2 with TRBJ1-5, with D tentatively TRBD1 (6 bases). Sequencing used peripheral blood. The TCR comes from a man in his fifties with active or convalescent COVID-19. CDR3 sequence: CASSLGGAGYNQPQHF. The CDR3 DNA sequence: TGTGCCAGCAGCTTGGGGGGGGCGGGATACAATCAGCCCCAGCATTTT.